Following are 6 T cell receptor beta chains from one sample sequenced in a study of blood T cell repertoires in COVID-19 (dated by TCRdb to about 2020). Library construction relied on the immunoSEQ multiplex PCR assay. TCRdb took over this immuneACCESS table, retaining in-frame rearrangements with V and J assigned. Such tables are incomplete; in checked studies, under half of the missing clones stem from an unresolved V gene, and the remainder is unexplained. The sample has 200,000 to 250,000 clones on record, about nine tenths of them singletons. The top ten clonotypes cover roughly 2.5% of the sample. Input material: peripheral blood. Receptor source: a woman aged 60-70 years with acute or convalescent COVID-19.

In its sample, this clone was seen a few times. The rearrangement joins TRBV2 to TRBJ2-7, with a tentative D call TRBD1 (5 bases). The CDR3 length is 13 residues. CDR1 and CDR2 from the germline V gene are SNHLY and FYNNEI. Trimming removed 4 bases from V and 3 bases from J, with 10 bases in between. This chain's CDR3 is CASSVSGFYEQYF. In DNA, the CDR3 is TGTGCCAGCAGTGTTTCAGGGTTCTACGAGCAGTACTTC.

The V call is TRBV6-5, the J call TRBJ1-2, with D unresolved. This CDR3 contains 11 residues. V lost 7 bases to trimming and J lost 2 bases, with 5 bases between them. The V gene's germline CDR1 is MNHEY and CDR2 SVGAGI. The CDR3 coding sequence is TGTGCCAGCACCCAGAACTATGGCTACACCTTC. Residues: CASTQNYGYTF.

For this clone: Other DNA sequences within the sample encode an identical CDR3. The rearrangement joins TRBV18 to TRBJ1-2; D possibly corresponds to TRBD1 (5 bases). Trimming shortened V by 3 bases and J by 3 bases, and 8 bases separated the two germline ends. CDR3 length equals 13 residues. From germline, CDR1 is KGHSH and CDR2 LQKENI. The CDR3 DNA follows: TGTGCCAGCTCACCGCAGGGTGACTATGGCTACACCTTC. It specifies CASSPQGDYGYTF.

The CDR3 loop is CASRSFAGVLGGELFF. The CDR3 nucleotides are TGCGCCAGCCGGTCATTCGCGGGAGTGTTAGGCGGGGAGCTGTTTTTT. The chain combines TRBV10-2 with TRBJ2-2, with 7 bases that match TRBD2. The CDR3 totals 16 residues. After removal of 8 bases from V and 7 bases from J, the junction contained 16 bases not matched to a gene. Germline V gene data show CDR1 as WSHSY and CDR2 as SAAADI.

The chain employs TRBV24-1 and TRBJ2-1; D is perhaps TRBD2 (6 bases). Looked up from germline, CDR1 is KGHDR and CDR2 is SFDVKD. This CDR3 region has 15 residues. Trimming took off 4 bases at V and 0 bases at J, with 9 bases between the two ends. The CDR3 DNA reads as TGTGCCACCAGTGAAACCGGGAGCTCCTACAATGAGCAGTTCTTC. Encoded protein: CATSETGSSYNEQFF.

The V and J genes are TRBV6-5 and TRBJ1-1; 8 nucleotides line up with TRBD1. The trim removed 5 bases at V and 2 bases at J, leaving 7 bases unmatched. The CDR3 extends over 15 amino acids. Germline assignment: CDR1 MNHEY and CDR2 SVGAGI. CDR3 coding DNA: TGTGCCAGCAGTAGGAACAGGGGGGTTAACACTGAAGCTTTCTTT. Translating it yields CASSRNRGVNTEAFF.